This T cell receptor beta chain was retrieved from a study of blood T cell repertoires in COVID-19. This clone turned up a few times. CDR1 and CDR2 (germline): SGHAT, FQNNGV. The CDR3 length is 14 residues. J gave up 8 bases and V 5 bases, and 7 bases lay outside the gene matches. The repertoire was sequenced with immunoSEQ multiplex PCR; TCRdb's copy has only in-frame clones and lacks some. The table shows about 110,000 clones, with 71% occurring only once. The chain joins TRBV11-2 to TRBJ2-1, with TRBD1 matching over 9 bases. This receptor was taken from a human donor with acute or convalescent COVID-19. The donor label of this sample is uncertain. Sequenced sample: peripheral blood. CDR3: CASSDGQGFDEQFF. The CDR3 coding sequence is TGTGCCAGCAGCGACGGACAGGGGTTCGATGAGCAGTTCTTC.